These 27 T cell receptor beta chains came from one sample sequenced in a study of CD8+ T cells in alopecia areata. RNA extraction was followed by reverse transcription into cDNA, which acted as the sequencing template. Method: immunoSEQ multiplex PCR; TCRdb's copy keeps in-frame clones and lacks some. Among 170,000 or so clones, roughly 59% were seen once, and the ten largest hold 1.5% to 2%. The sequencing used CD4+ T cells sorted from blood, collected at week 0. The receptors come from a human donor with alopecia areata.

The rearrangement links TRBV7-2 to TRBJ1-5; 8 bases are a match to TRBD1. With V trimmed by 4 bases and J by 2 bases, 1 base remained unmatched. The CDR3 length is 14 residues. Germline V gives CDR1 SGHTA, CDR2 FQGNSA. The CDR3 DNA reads TGTGCCAGCAGCTCGACAGGGGGCAATCAGCCCCAGCATTTT. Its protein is CASSSTGGNQPQHF.

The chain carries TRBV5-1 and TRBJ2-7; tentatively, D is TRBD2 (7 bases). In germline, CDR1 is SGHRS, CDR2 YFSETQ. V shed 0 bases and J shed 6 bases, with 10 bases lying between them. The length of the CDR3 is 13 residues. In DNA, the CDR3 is TGCGCCAGCAGCTTGGGCGGGGGCGGCGAGCAGTACTTC. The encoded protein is CASSLGGGGEQYF.

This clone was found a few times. The CDR3 nucleotides are TGCGCCAGCAGCTTGACAGGGACAGAGACCCAGTACTTC. Translation: CASSLTGTETQYF. The genes are TRBV5-1 and TRBJ2-5, with a tentative D call TRBD1 (6 bases). V lost 1 base and J 4 bases, leaving 8 bases between the germline ends. The CDR3 length is 13 residues. The germline V gene encodes CDR1 SGHRS and CDR2 YFSETQ.

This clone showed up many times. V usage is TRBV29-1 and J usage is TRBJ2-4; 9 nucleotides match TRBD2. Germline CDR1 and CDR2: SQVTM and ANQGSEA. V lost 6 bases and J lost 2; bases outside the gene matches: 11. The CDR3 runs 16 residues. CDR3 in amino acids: CSVALTAGGTKNIQYF. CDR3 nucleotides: TGCAGCGTAGCCCTTACGGCGGGGGGGACCAAAAACATTCAGTACTTC. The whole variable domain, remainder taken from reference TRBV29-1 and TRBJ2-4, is SAVISQKPSRDICQRGTSLTIQCQVDSQVTMMFWYRQQPGQSLTLIATANQGSEATYESGFVIDKFPISRPNLTFSTLTVSNMSPEDSSIYLCSVALTAGGTKNIQYFGAGTRLSVL.

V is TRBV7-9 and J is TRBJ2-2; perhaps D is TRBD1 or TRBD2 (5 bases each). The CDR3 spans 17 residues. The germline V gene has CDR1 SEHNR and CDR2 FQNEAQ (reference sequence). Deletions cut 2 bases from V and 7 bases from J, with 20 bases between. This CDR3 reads CASSLSGRWGPIGELFF. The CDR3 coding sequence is TGTGCCAGCAGCTTATCTGGCAGATGGGGACCCATCGGGGAGCTGTTTTTT. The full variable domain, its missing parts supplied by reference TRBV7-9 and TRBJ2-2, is DTGVSQNPRHKITKRGQNVTFRCDPISEHNRLYWYRQTLGQGPEFLTYFQNEAQLEKSRLLSDRFSAERPKGSFSTLEIQRTEQGDSAMYLCASSLSGRWGPIGELFFGEGSRLTVL.

In DNA form, the CDR3 reads TGTGCCAGCAGCTTTACGACGGGATCAGGCTACACCTTC. Amino acid sequence: CASSFTTGSGYTF. The rearrangement links TRBV5-6 to TRBJ1-2; no firm D call. The V end lost 2 bases, the J end lost 8 bases, and 13 bases lay between the germline ends. The CDR3 has 13 amino acids. Per germline, CDR1 SGHDT and CDR2 YYEEEE.

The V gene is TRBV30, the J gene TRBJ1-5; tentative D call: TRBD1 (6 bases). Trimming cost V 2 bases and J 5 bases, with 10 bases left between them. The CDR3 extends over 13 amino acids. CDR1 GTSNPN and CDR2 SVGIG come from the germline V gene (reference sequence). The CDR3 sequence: CAWSSGADQPQHF. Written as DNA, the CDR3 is TGTGCCTGGAGTTCGGGGGCCGATCAGCCCCAGCATTTT.

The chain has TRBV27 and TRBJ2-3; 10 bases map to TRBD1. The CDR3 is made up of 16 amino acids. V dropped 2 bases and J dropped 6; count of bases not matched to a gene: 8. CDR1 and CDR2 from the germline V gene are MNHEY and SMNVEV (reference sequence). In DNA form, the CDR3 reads TGTGCCAGCAGTTTAGGGACAGGGGTGGCCAGGGATACGCAGTATTTT. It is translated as CASSLGTGVARDTQYF.

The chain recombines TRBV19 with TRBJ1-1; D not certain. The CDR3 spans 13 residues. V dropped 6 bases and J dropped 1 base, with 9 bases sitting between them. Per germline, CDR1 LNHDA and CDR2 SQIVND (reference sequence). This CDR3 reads CASRPVPNTEAFF. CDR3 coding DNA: TGTGCCAGTAGGCCCGTCCCGAACACTGAAGCTTTCTTT. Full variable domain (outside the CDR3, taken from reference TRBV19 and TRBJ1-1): DGGITQSPKYLFRKEGQNVTLSCEQNLNHDAMYWYRQDPGQGLRLIYYSQIVNDFQKGDIAEGYSVSREKKESFPLTVTSAQKNPTAFYLCASRPVPNTEAFFGQGTRLTVV.

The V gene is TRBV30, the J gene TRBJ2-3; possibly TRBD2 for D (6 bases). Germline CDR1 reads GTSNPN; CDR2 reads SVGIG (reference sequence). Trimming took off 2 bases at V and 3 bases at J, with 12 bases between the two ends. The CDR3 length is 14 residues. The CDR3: CAWSPLGGTDTQYF. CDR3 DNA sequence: TGTGCCTGGAGTCCCCTCGGGGGTACAGATACGCAGTATTTT.

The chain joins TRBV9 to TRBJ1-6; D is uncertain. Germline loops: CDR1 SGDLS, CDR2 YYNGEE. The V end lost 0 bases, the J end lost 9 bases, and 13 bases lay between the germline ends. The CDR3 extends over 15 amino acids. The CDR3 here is CASSVGAGGISPLHF. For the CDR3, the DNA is TGTGCCAGCAGCGTAGGTGCAGGCGGGATTTCACCCCTCCACTTT.

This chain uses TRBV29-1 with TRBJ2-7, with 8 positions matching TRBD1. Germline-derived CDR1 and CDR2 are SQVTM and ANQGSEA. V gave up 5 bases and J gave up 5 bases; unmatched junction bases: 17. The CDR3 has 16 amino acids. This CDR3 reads CSVKVSLFRGLDEQYF. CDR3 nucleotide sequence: TGCAGCGTTAAGGTTAGTCTTTTCAGGGGGCTCGACGAGCAGTACTTC.

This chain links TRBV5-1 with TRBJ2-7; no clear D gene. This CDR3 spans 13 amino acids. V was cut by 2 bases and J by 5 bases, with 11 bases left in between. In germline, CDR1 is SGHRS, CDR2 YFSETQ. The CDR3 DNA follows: TGCGCCAGCAGCTTCTCCGCTCGAGACGAGCAGTACTTC. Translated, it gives CASSFSARDEQYF.

The CDR3 reads CASSPQGQQYF. As DNA, the CDR3 is TGTGCCAGCAGCCCACAGGGACAGCAGTACTTC. The gene calls are TRBV2 and TRBJ2-4; 7 bases agree with TRBD1. This CDR3 has 11 amino acids. Germline loops: CDR1 SNHLY, CDR2 FYNNEI. J was trimmed by 13 bases and V by 6 bases; bases with no gene match: 6.

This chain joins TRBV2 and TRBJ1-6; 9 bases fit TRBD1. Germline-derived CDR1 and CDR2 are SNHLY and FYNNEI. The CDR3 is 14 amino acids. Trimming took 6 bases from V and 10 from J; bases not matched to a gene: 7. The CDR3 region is CASRAQGAGSPLHF. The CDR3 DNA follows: TGTGCCAGCAGGGCACAGGGGGCCGGCTCACCCCTCCACTTT. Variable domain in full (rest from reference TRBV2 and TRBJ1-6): EPEVTQTPSHQVTQMGQEVILRCVPISNHLYFYWYRQILGQKVEFLVSFYNNEISEKSEIFDDQFSVERPDGSNFTLKIRSTKLEDSAMYFCASRAQGAGSPLHFGNGTRLTVT.

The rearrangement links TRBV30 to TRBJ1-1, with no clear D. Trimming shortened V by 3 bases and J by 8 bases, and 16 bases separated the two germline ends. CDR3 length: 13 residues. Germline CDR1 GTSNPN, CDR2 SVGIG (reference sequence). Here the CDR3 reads CAWSKGPFREAFF. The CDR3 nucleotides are TGTGCCTGGAGCAAGGGCCCGTTCAGGGAAGCTTTCTTT.

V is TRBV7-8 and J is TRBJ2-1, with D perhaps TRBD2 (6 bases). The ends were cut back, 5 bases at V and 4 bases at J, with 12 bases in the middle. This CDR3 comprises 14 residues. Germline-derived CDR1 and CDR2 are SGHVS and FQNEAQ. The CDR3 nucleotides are TGTGCCAGCAGCGCGGGATTAAGGTACAATGAGCAGTTCTTC. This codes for CASSAGLRYNEQFF. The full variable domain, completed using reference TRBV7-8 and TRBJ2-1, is GAGVSQSPRYKVAKRGQDVALRCDPISGHVSLFWYQQALGQGPEFLTYFQNEAQLDKSGLPSDRFFAERPEGSVSTLKIQRTQQEDSAVYLCASSAGLRYNEQFFGPGTRLTVL.

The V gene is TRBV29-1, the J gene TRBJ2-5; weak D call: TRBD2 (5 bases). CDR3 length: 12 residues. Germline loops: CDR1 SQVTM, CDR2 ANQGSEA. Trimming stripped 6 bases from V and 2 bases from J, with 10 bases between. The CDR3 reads CSVGRGQETQYF. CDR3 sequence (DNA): TGCAGCGTCGGACGGGGACAAGAGACCCAGTACTTC. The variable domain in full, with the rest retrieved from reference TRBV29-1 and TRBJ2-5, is SAVISQKPSRDICQRGTSLTIQCQVDSQVTMMFWYRQQPGQSLTLIATANQGSEATYESGFVIDKFPISRPNLTFSTLTVSNMSPEDSSIYLCSVGRGQETQYFGPGTRLLVL.

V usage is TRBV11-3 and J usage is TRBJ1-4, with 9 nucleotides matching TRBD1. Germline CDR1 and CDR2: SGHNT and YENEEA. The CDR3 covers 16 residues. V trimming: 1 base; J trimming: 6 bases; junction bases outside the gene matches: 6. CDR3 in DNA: TGTGCCAGCAGCTTAGCCGGGGACAGGGCAGATGAAAAACTGTTTTTT. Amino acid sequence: CASSLAGDRADEKLFF.

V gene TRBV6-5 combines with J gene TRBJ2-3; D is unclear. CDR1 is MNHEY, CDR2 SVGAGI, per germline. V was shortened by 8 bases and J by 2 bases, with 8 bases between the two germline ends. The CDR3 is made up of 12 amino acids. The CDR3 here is CASRGFTDTQYF. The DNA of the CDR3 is TGTGCCAGCCGTGGGTTCACAGATACGCAGTATTTT.

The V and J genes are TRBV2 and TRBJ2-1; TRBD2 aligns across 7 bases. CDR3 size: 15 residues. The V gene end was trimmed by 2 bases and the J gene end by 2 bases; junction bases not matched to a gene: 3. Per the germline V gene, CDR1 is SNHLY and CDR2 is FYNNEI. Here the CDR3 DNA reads TGTGCCAGCAGTGAAACAGGACTAGCCTACAATGAGCAGTTCTTC. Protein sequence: CASSETGLAYNEQFF.

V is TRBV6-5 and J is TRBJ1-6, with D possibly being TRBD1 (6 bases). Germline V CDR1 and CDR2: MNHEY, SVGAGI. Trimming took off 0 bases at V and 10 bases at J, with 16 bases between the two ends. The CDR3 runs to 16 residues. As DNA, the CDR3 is TGTGCCAGCAGTTACTCCCCGGGGGCCACAACCTCACCCCTCCACTTT. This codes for CASSYSPGATTSPLHF.

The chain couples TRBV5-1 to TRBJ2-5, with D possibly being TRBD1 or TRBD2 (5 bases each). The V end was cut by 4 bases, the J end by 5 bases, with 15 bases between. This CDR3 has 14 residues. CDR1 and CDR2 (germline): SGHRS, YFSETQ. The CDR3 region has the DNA TGCGCCAGCAGCCCCTCAGGATGGGGGGAGACCCAGTACTTC. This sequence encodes CASSPSGWGETQYF.

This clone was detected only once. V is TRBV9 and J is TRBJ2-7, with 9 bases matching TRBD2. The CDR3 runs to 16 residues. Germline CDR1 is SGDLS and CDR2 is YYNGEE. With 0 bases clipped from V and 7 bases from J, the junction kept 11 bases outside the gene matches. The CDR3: CASSVGIAGAPGEQYF. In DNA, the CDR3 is TGTGCCAGCAGCGTAGGGATAGCGGGGGCTCCGGGGGAGCAGTACTTC.

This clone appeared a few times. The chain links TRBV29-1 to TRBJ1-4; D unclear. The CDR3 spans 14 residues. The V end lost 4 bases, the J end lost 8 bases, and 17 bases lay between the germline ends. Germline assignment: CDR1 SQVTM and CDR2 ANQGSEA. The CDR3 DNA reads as TGCAGCGTTGTTCTGGACCACGGAGGGGAAAAACTGTTTTTT. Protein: CSVVLDHGGEKLFF.

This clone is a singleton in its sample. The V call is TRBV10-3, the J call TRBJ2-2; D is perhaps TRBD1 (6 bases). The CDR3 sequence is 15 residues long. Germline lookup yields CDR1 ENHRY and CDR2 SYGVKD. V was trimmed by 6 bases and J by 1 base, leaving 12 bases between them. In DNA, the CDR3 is TGTGCCATCAGGGGGCCGGGACAGAACACCGGGGAGCTGTTTTTT. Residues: CAIRGPGQNTGELFF.

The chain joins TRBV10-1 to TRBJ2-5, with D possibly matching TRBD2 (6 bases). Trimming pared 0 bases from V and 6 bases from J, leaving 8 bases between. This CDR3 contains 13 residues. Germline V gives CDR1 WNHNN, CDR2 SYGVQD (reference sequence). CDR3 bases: TGCGCCAGCAGTGAGTCAGGCGGGAAGACCCAGTACTTC. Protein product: CASSESGGKTQYF.